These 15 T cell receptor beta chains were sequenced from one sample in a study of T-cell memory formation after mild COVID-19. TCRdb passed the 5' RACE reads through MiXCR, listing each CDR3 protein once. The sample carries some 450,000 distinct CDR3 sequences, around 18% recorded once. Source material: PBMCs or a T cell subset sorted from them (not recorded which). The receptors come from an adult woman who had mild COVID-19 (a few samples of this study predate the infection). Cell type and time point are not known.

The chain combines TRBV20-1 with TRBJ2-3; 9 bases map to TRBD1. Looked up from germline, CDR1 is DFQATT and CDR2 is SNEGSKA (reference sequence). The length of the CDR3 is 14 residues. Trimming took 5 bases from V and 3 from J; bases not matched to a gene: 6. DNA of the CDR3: TGCAGTGCTGGTCGAGGGACAGGGACAGATACGCAGTATTTT. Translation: CSAGRGTGTDTQYF.

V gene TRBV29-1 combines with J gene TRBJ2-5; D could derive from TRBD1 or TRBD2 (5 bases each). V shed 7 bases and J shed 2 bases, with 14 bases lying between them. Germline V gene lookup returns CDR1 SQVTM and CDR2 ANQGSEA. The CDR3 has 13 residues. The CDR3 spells CSALRGDQETQYF. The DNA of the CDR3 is TGCAGCGCCCTCCGAGGGGATCAAGAGACCCAGTACTTC.

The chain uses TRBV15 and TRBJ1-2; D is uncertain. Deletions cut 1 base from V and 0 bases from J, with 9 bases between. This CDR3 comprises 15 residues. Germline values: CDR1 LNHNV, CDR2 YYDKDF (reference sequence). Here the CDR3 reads CATSRGADSNYGYTF. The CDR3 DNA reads TGTGCCACCAGCAGAGGGGCGGATTCTAACTATGGCTACACCTTC.

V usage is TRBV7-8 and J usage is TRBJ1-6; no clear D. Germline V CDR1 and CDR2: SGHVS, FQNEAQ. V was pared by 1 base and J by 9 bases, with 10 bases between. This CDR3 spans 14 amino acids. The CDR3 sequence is CASSLGGVGSPLHF. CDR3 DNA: TGTGCCAGCAGCTTAGGGGGAGTAGGTTCACCCCTCCACTTT.

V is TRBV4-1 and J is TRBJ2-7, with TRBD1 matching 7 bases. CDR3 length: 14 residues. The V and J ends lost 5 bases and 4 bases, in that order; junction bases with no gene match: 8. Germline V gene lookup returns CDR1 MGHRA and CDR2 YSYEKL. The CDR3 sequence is CASSSPGQRYEQYF. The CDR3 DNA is TGCGCCAGCAGCTCACCGGGACAGCGGTACGAGCAGTACTTC.

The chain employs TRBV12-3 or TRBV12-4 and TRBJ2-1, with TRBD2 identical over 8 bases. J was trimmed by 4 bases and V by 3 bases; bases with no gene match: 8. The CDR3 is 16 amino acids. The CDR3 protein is CASSFSVAGRYNEQFF. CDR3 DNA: TGTGCCAGCAGTTTTTCGGTAGCGGGAAGGTACAATGAGCAGTTCTTC.

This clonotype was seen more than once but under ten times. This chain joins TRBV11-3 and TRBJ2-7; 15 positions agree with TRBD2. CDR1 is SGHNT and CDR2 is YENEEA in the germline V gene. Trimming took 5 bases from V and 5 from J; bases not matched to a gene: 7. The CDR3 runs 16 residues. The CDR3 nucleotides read TGTGCCAGCAGCGATCCGGGACTAGCGGGAGGCGACGAGCAGTACTTC. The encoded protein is CASSDPGLAGGDEQYF.

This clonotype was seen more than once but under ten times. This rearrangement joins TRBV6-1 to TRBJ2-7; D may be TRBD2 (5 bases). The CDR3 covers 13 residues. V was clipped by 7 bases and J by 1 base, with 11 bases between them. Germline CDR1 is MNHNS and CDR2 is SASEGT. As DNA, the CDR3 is TGTGCCAGCAATCCGAGGGTTTCCTACGAGCAGTACTTC. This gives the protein CASNPRVSYEQYF.

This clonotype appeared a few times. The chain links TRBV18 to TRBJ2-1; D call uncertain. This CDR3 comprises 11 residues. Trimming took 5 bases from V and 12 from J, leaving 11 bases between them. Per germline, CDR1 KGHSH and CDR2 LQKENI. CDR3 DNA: TGTGCCAGCTCAGGTTATAGTGGGCAGTTCTTC. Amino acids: CASSGYSGQFF.

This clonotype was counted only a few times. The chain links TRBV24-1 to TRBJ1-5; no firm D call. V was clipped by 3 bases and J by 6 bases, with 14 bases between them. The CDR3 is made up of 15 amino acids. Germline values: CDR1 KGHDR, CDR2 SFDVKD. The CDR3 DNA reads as TGTGCCACCAGTGATGGCCCTCCCAACTTTCAGCCCCAGCATTTT. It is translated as CATSDGPPNFQPQHF.

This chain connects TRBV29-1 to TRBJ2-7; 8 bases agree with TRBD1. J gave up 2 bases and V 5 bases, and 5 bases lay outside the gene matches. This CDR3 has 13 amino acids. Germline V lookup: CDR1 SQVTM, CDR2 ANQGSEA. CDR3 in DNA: TGCAGCGTTACCGGGACAGGACCCTACGAGCAGTACTTC. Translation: CSVTGTGPYEQYF.

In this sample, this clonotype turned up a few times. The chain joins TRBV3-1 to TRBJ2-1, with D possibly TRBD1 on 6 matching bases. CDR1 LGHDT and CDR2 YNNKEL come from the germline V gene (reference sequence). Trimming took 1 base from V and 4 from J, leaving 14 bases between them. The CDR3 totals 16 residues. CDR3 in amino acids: CASSQVSGGQYNEQFF. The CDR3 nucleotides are TGTGCCAGCAGCCAAGTTTCCGGCGGACAGTACAATGAGCAGTTCTTC.

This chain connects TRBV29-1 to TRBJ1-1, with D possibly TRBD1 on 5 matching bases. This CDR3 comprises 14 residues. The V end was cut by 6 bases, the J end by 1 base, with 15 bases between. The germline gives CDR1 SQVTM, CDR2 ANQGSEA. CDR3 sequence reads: CSVAGAPGNTEAFF. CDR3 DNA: TGCAGCGTCGCCGGGGCTCCGGGGAACACTGAAGCTTTCTTT.

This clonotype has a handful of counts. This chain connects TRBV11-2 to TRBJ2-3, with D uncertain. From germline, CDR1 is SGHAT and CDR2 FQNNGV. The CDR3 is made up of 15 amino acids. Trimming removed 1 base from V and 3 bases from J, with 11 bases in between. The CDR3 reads CASSLVPLLTDTQYF. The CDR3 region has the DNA TGTGCCAGCAGCTTAGTCCCCCTTTTGACAGATACGCAGTATTTT. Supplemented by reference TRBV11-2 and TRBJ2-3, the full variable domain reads EAGVAQSPRYKIIEKRQSVAFWCNPISGHATLYWYQQILGQGPKLLIQFQNNGVVDDSQLPKDRFSAERLKGVDSTLKIQPAKLEDSAVYLCASSLVPLLTDTQYFGPGTRLTVL.

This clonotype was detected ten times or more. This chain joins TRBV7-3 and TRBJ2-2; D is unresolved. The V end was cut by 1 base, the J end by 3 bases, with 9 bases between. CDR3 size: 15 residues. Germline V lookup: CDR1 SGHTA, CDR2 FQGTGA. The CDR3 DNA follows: TGTGCCAGCAGCTTAATGGGGATCGACACCGGGGAGCTGTTTTTT. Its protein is CASSLMGIDTGELFF.